Each of the 25 T cell receptor beta chains below was sequenced from the same sample in a study of monozygotic twins with inflammatory bowel disease. TCRdb re-called the 5' RACE reads and gives one entry per CDR3 protein, without DNA. In total, the table holds around 400,000 distinct CDR3 sequences. The sample was blood. Source of these receptors: a human donor with ulcerative colitis or Crohn's disease, or a healthy co-twin of an affected twin (not recorded which).

The chain couples TRBV29-1 to TRBJ2-1; as DNA is missing, the TRBD1 call by TCRdb cannot be tested. The CDR3 covers 11 residues. CDR1 is SQVTM, CDR2 ANQGSEA, per germline. The CDR3 spells CSVPQGNEQFF.

The chain links TRBV12-3 or TRBV12-4 to TRBJ2-5. This CDR3 contains 13 residues. The CDR3 loop reads CASSPRIRETQYF.

This chain links TRBV24-1 with TRBJ2-2; TCRdb returns TRBD1, unconfirmable since there is no DNA. This CDR3 contains 16 residues. Germline V CDR1 and CDR2: KGHDR, SFDVKD. CDR3 amino acids: CATSGASGYVAGELFF.

The chain uses TRBV27 and TRBJ2-5. This CDR3 is 15 amino acids long. Germline V gene data show CDR1 as MNHEY and CDR2 as SMNVEV (reference sequence). The CDR3 sequence: CASSRDSATIETQYF.

This chain connects TRBV20-1 to TRBJ2-7; TCRdb names TRBD1, which stays unverified in the absence of DNA. CDR1 and CDR2 (germline): DFQATT, SNEGSKA (reference sequence). The CDR3 is made up of 14 amino acids. The CDR3 sequence: CSASPVRGESEQYF.

This chain links TRBV3-1 with TRBJ2-1; TCRdb returns TRBD2, unconfirmable since there is no DNA. CDR3 length equals 19 residues. The germline V gene has CDR1 LGHDT and CDR2 YNNKEL (reference sequence). The CDR3 region is CASSQKKEAGPSSYNEQFF.

The chain carries TRBV6-2 or TRBV6-3 and TRBJ2-6; TCRdb calls TRBD2, which cannot be checked without DNA. The CDR3 consists of 16 residues. The germline V gene has CDR1 MNHEY and CDR2 SVGEGT. CDR3 in amino acids: CASSYRGSRGANVLTF.

The chain recombines TRBV4-3 with TRBJ2-3; TCRdb's assignment of TRBD1 cannot be checked, as there is no DNA. The CDR3 has 16 residues. From germline, CDR1 is LGHNA and CDR2 YSLEER. The chain's CDR3 is CASSQFTGGRTDTQYF.

The chain carries TRBV12-3 or TRBV12-4 and TRBJ2-1; TCRdb designates TRBD2, a call that cannot be tested without DNA. The CDR3 runs to 19 residues. The CDR3 sequence is CASIRDALTSGRAGNEQFF.

The chain employs TRBV10-3 and TRBJ2-2. Germline-derived CDR1 and CDR2 are ENHRY and SYGVKD. This CDR3 is 16 amino acids long. CDR3 region: CAISDVRVANTGELFF.

This rearrangement joins TRBV29-1 to TRBJ1-1; the TCRdb call, TRBD1, lacks DNA for checking. The CDR3 has 13 amino acids. Germline CDR1 SQVTM, CDR2 ANQGSEA. CDR3 sequence: CSGRKGGMTEAFF.

The rearrangement links TRBV5-1 to TRBJ1-1. Germline V lookup: CDR1 SGHRS, CDR2 YFSETQ. This CDR3 contains 15 residues. CDR3 residues: CASSLGALADTEAFF. The entire variable domain, with the rest obtained from reference TRBV5-1 and TRBJ1-1, is as follows: KAGVTQTPRYLIKTRGQQVTLSCSPISGHRSVSWYQQTPGQGLQFLFEYFSETQRNKGNFPGRFSGRQFSNSRSEMNVSTLELGDSALYLCASSLGALADTEAFFGQGTRLTVV.

The genes are TRBV9 and TRBJ1-2. Germline-derived CDR1 and CDR2 are SGDLS and YYNGEE. This CDR3 has 15 amino acids. The CDR3 loop is CASSVAEASNYGYTF.

J is TRBJ2-5 and V is TRBV4-1; the TCRdb call, TRBD2, lacks DNA for checking. Per germline, CDR1 MGHRA and CDR2 YSYEKL. The CDR3 has 16 residues. This CDR3 is CASSQVGGGVGETQYF.

The chain joins TRBV5-4 to TRBJ1-4; the D gene TCRdb calls, TRBD1, cannot be checked with no DNA. The CDR3 extends over 14 amino acids. Germline lookup yields CDR1 SGHNT and CDR2 YYREEE (reference sequence). CDR3 region: CASSLGGTREKLFF. The whole variable domain, filled in from reference TRBV5-4 and TRBJ1-4, reads ETGVTQSPTHLIKTRGQQVTLRCSSQSGHNTVSWYQQALGQGPQFIFQYYREEENGRGNFPPRFSGLQFPNYSSELNVNALELDDSALYLCASSLGGTREKLFFGSGTQLSVL.

This chain uses TRBV12-1 with TRBJ2-5; TCRdb proposes TRBD2, but this gene call is untestable without DNA. TRBV12-1 is listed as a pseudogene. CDR3 length equals 13 residues. CDR3 protein: CASSVIAPKTQYF.

This chain uses TRBV29-1 with TRBJ2-4; TCRdb names TRBD1, which stays unverified in the absence of DNA. CDR3 length equals 13 residues. CDR1 and CDR2 (germline): SQVTM, ANQGSEA. CDR3 sequence reads: CSVVPQGNTIQYF.

The chain uses TRBV27 and TRBJ2-7; TCRdb's D call, TRBD2, is unchecked because there is no DNA. The CDR3 runs to 15 residues. Germline V gives CDR1 MNHEY, CDR2 SMNVEV (reference sequence). The CDR3: CASSPETSGSYEQYF.

The chain is built from TRBV5-1 and TRBJ1-2; TCRdb's D call of TRBD1 is untestable without DNA. Germline V gene data show CDR1 as SGHRS and CDR2 as YFSETQ. The CDR3 runs to 15 residues. The CDR3 region is CASSSTPDRVFGYTF.

The chain has TRBV25-1 and TRBJ2-6; TCRdb picks TRBD2, but there is no DNA to check that call. Germline V gene lookup returns CDR1 MGHDK and CDR2 SYGVNS. The CDR3 contains 16 residues. The CDR3 loop is CASSSRRAGGANVLTF.

This chain joins TRBV5-1 and TRBJ1-1. CDR3 length: 16 amino acids. In germline, CDR1 is SGHRS, CDR2 YFSETQ. This chain's CDR3 is CASSLGWAATTAEAFF.

The V call is TRBV6-5, the J call TRBJ2-1; there is no DNA to check the TCRdb D call of TRBD2. CDR1 and CDR2 (germline): MNHEY, SVGAGI. CDR3 size: 12 residues. CDR3 amino acids: CASSPGLAVLFF.

V is TRBV7-9 and J is TRBJ2-3; the D call from TCRdb, TRBD1, cannot be confirmed without DNA. In germline, CDR1 is SEHNR, CDR2 FQNEAQ (reference sequence). The CDR3 covers 15 residues. CDR3 region: CASSPGLRETDTQYF. The whole variable domain, remainder taken from reference TRBV7-9 and TRBJ2-3, is DTGVSQNPRHKITKRGQNVTFRCDPISEHNRLYWYRQTLGQGPEFLTYFQNEAQLEKSRLLSDRFSAERPKGSFSTLEIQRTEQGDSAMYLCASSPGLRETDTQYFGPGTRLTVL.

This chain uses TRBV19 with TRBJ1-2. Germline V gene data show CDR1 as LNHDA and CDR2 as SQIVND (reference sequence). There are 15 residues in the CDR3. The chain's CDR3 is CASSIGSQNNYGYTF.

The chain has TRBV4-3 and TRBJ2-1. This CDR3 has 15 residues. Germline V lookup: CDR1 LGHNA, CDR2 YSLEER. CDR3 loop: CASSQGFGSYNEQFF.